A selection of T cell receptor beta chains follows, all from one sample in a study of PD-1 blockade in classical Hodgkin lymphoma. TCRdb keeps only in-frame clones here, not all; method: immunoSEQ multiplex PCR. The profile shows approximately 99,000 clones, roughly 76% of them singletons. The sample was peripheral blood mononuclear cells (PBMCs), taken before the second cycle of nivolumab. Receptor source: a human donor with classical Hodgkin lymphoma. Each CDR3 is given without its conserved first and last residue. The D gene is left open where the match is weak.

D gene | J gene | V gene | CDR3 protein
TRBD1 | TRBJ1-1 | TRBV5-1 | ASSPGQGMGTEAF
NA | TRBJ2-3 | TRBV7-8 | ASSFRSPDTQY
NA | TRBJ2-1 | TRBV7-7 | ASSLYPSGHNEQF
TRBD1 | TRBJ1-4 | TRBV27 | ATWGRGREKLF
NA | TRBJ1-2 | TRBV5-1 | ASSLPDNYGYT
NA | TRBJ2-2 | TRBV28 | ASSLRVTGELF
TRBD1 | TRBJ2-5 | TRBV28 | ASSLPGQQETQY
NA | TRBJ1-4 | TRBV6-1 | ASTPRPLTNEKLF
NA | TRBJ2-2 | TRBV28 | ASRIHRGGTGELF
NA | TRBJ1-3 | TRBV4-3 | ASSQDLLTSGNTIY
NA | TRBJ2-6 | TRBV5-5 | ASSLAIGRGSGANVLT
TRBD2 | TRBJ2-1 | TRBV4-2 | ASSQDGGRYLGEQF
TRBD2 | TRBJ2-2 | TRBV27 | ASSFRTGGDGELF
NA | TRBJ1-1 | TRBV11-3 | ASSFQGNTEAF
TRBD1 | TRBJ1-5 | TRBV5-1 | ASRQGPDQPQH
NA | TRBJ2-7 | TRBV7-9 | ASSFGGPYEQY
NA | TRBJ2-7 | TRBV4-1 | ASSLWEASYEQY